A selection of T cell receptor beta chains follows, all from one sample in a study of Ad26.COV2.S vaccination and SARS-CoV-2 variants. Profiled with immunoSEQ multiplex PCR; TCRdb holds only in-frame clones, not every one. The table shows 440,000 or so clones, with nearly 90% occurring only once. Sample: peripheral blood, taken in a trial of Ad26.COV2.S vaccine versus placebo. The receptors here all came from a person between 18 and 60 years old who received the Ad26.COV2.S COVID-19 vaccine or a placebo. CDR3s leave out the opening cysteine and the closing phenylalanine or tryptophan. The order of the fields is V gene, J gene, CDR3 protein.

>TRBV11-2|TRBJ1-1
ASSGNRGRTEAF
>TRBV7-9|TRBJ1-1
ASSFATQGNTEAF
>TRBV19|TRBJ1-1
ASSIGRFSIENTEAF
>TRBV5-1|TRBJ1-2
ASRLQGLHGYT
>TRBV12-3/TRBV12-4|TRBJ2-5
ASSRDFKETQY
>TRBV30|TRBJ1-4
AWSTGPSKEKLF
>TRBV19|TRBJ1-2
ASSIGDRGYT
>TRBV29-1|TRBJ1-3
SVRVSSGNTIY
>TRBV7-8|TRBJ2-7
ASSKLRLAGGSYEQY
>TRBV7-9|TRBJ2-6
ASSRGTGANVLT
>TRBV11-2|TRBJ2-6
ASSSTAGPGANVLT
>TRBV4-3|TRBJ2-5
ASSQEGLAEETQY
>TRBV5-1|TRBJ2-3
ASSSLDRLTDTQY
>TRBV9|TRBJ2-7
ASSAGGAQY
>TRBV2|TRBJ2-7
ASRGDRVVTYEQY
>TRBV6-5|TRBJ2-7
ASSHRTTEQY
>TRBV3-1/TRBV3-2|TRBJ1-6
ASSQQSSYNSPLH
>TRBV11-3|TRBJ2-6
ASSNSWGSGANVLT
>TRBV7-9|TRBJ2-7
ASSLNFREQY
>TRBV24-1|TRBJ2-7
ATSDLGLGLAGPRYEQY
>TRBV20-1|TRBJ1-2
SASRSGGTTYGYT
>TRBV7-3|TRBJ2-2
ASSRSVYGDTNTGELF
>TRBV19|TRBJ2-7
ASSISPLGSKQY
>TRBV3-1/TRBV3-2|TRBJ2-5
ASSQSWPIFKY
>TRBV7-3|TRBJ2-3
ASSPKVGGRDTQY
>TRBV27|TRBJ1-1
ASSLLPHTEAF
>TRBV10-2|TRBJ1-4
ASSYTGLHEKLF
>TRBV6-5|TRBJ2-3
ASSYSGLPSTDTQY
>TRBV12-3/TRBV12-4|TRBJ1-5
ASSLAGQPQH
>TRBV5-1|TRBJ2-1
ASSPSPEGVGNEQF
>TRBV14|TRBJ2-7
ASSQDQRAYSYEQY
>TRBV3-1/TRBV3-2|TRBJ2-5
ASSQDLPGWETQY
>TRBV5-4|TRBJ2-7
ASSLGGYEQY
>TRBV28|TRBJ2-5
ASSLYAETQY
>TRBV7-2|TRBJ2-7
ASSPGQGMSYEQY
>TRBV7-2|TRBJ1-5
ASSPLVGGGNQPQH
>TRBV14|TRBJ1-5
ASSQDSNQPQH
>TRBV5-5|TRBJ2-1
ASSFGQVLPNEQF
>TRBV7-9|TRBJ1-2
ASSSTGTGANYGYT
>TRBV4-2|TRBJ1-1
ASSPTENTEAF
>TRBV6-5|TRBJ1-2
ASSSRGLYGYT
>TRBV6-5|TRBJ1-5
ASSYGRAQPQH
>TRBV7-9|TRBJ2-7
ASSLAGVRAYEQY
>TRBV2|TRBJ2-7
ASRLAGGPSEQY
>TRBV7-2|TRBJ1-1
ASSLQQGAVAEAF
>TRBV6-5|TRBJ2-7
ASSYSSGGGYEQY
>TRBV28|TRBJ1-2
ASSFNLAGKGYT
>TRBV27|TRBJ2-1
ASRSGGISSYNEQF
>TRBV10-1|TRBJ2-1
ASSPGSTSGIYNEQF
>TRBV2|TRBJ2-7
ASSAQLGGWGEQY
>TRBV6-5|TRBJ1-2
ASSLLTPYGYT
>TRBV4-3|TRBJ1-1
ASSQVFGRRYAEAF
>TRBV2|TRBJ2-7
ASSEAGQGYEQY
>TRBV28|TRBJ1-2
ATSYNAGGYT